This T cell receptor beta chain was found in a study of CD8 T cells in Susac syndrome. Findings and limits, study-wide: Clonal expansion did not appear in Susac syndrome CD4+ T cell repertoires. Individuals included in the TCR sequencing and HLA analysis were acknowledged by the study to be relatively few in number.

The CD8+ and CD4+ T cells were isolated magnetically using a negative isolation approach, whereas the TEMRA cells were enriched by FACS. V lost 0 bases and J lost 5; bases outside the gene matches: 0. Germline CDR1 and CDR2: SGHDT and YYEEEE. CDR3 size: 13 residues. Random hexamers served to reverse transcribe roughly 0.5 to 1 ug RNA. Multiplex PCR with immunoSEQ amplified the TCR beta CDR3 across 54 Vbeta and 13 Jbeta. TCRdb re-analysed the immunoSEQ multiplex PCR reads in MiXCR, keeping a single row per CDR3 protein. The sample holds 150,000 to 200,000 distinct CDR3 sequences, 90% to 96% seen once. Worth noting for this clonotype: Antigen specificity is unknown.

The source of this sequence is a human donor with Susac syndrome. Sequencing was performed on CD4+ T cells from PBMCs. The rearrangement links TRBV5-6 to TRBJ2-5; 8 positions match TRBD1. CDR3 loop: CASSLGTGETQYF. The CDR3 DNA reads TGTGCCAGCAGCTTGGGGACAGGGGAGACCCAGTACTTC.